Each of the 15 T cell receptor beta chains below was sequenced from the same sample in a study of OX40 agonist ivuxolimab in advanced cancers. TCRdb keeps only in-frame clones here, not all; method: immunoSEQ multiplex PCR. The table lists tens of thousands of clones, 80% to 95% of them singletons, with 10% in the top ten. The sample in question was CD4+ or CD8+ T cells sorted from blood, obtained in a trial of the OX40 agonist ivuxolimab. These receptors were taken from an adult with an advanced solid tumor such as melanoma, head and neck, liver or kidney cancer.

This chain uses TRBV7-3 with TRBJ1-2, with 7 bases lining up with TRBD1. The CDR3 contains 15 residues. CDR1 and CDR2 from the germline V gene are SGHTA and FQGTGA. V was pared by 5 bases and J by 1 base, with 7 bases of the junction left unmatched. This chain's CDR3 is CASSANTGDNYGYTF. The CDR3 nucleotides are TGTGCCAGCAGCGCTAACACAGGGGATAACTATGGCTACACCTTC.

J is TRBJ1-5 and V is TRBV4-1; D is unresolved. Germline assignment: CDR1 MGHRA and CDR2 YSYEKL. Deletions cut 1 base from V and 3 bases from J, with 7 bases between. The CDR3 length is 14 residues. CDR3 in DNA: TGCGCCAGCAGCCAAGGGGAGCTCAATCAGCCCCAGCATTTT. Translation: CASSQGELNQPQHF.

The rearrangement links TRBV2 to TRBJ1-2; TRBD1 aligns across 9 bases. The CDR3 runs to 18 residues. Looked up from germline, CDR1 is SNHLY and CDR2 is FYNNEI. With 7 bases clipped from V and 3 bases from J, the junction kept 18 bases outside the gene matches. The CDR3 DNA follows: TGTGCCAGCACCTCTACAGGGGGCGATGGGATTCTCTACTATGGCTACACCTTC. Translated: CASTSTGGDGILYYGYTF.

The chain has TRBV19 and TRBJ1-1; D is undetermined. CDR3 size: 14 residues. V was clipped by 5 bases and J by 6 bases, with 16 bases between them. Germline values: CDR1 LNHDA, CDR2 SQIVND (reference sequence). CDR3 coding DNA: TGTGCCAGTAGTCTACCCTCGACGGAGCCTGAAGCTTTCTTT. It codes for CASSLPSTEPEAFF.

Remarks on this clone: This same CDR3 is encoded by further DNA sequences in the sample. The chain uses TRBV27 and TRBJ2-7, with D perhaps TRBD2 (6 bases). The CDR3 length is 14 residues. Germline V CDR1 and CDR2: MNHEY, SMNVEV (reference sequence). V lost 2 bases, J lost 0 bases, and 8 bases lay in between. As DNA, the CDR3 is TGTGCCAGCAGTTTAGGGGGGTCCTCCTACGAGCAGTACTTC. Protein product: CASSLGGSSYEQYF.

The rearrangement uses TRBV27 and TRBJ2-7; 10 bases align to TRBD1. V shed 2 bases and J 4 bases; nucleotides not matched to a gene: 8. The CDR3 has 16 residues. CDR1 is MNHEY, CDR2 SMNVEV, per germline (reference sequence). CDR3 nucleotide sequence: TGTGCCAGCAGTTTAACGACAGGGGGCATTCCGTACGAGCAGTACTTC. It translates to CASSLTTGGIPYEQYF.

This clone was counted a single time. The V gene is TRBV9, the J gene TRBJ2-7; D is perhaps TRBD2 (6 bases). The CDR3 is 15 amino acids. Germline V gene sequence: CDR1 SGDLS, CDR2 YYNGEE. The V end was cut by 3 bases, the J end by 6 bases, with 19 bases between. CDR3: CASSASASVQGEQYF. CDR3 in DNA: TGTGCCAGCAGCGCCTCAGCTAGCGTCCAGGGCGAGCAGTACTTC.

The V gene is TRBV7-8, the J gene TRBJ1-5; D uncertain. V lost 1 base and J 4 bases, leaving 14 bases between the germline ends. The V gene's germline CDR1 is SGHVS and CDR2 FQNEAQ. The CDR3 extends over 16 amino acids. The CDR3 nucleotides read TGTGCCAGCAGCTTAGACCCTGGGCACATAAATCAGCCCCAGCATTTT. Protein product: CASSLDPGHINQPQHF.

The chain couples TRBV5-4 to TRBJ2-1, with TRBD1 matching 9 bases. The J segment lost 10 bases and the V segment lost 10 bases, leaving 15 bases of the junction unmatched. This CDR3 is 14 amino acids long. From germline, CDR1 is SGHNT and CDR2 YYREEE (reference sequence). The CDR3 is CALKRGQGREEQFF. The CDR3 DNA follows: TGTGCCCTAAAACGGGGACAGGGTCGAGAGGAGCAGTTCTTC.

The rearrangement links TRBV9 to TRBJ2-6, with 8 bases fitting TRBD1. Germline V lookup: CDR1 SGDLS, CDR2 YYNGEE. The CDR3 has 16 residues. Unmatched junction bases numbered 4, after V lost 2 bases and J lost 3 bases. CDR3 DNA: TGTGCCAGCAGCGTGACAGGGGTCGGTGGGGCCAACGTCCTGACTTTC. Protein sequence: CASSVTGVGGANVLTF.

The rearrangement links TRBV27 to TRBJ2-7; 10 bases align to TRBD1. Germline V gene sequence: CDR1 MNHEY, CDR2 SMNVEV (reference sequence). The CDR3 runs 17 residues. Trimming removed 3 bases from V and 0 bases from J; junction bases left unmatched: 8. The CDR3 here is CASSFATGGFSSYEQYF. The CDR3 region has the DNA TGTGCCAGCAGTTTCGCGACAGGGGGCTTTAGCTCCTACGAGCAGTACTTC.

The rearrangement links TRBV5-1 to TRBJ2-7; 11 bases agree with TRBD1. Trimming took 4 bases from V and 0 from J; bases not matched to a gene: 3. The CDR3 has 15 amino acids. Germline CDR1 SGHRS, CDR2 YFSETQ. CDR3 amino acids: CASSPDRGHSYEQYF. The DNA of the CDR3 is TGCGCCAGCAGCCCGGACAGGGGGCACTCCTACGAGCAGTACTTC. Variable domain in full (rest from reference TRBV5-1 and TRBJ2-7): KAGVTQTPRYLIKTRGQQVTLSCSPISGHRSVSWYQQTPGQGLQFLFEYFSETQRNKGNFPGRFSGRQFSNSRSEMNVSTLELGDSALYLCASSPDRGHSYEQYFGPGTRLTVT.

This chain joins TRBV5-5 and TRBJ2-7; 9 bases are shared with TRBD1. Germline V gene lookup returns CDR1 SGHKS and CDR2 YYEKEE (reference sequence). Trimming removed 2 bases from V and 0 bases from J; junction bases left unmatched: 3. The CDR3 contains 15 residues. CDR3 in amino acids: CASSFGQGPSYEQYF. The CDR3 nucleotides read TGTGCCAGCAGCTTCGGACAGGGGCCCTCCTACGAGCAGTACTTC.

The chain joins TRBV19 to TRBJ1-2; D unresolved. Germline CDR1 LNHDA, CDR2 SQIVND (reference sequence). There are 11 residues in the CDR3. V lost 11 bases to trimming and J lost 7 bases, with 14 bases between them. CDR3 coding DNA: TGTGCCTATAAGGAGGGCCTTGGCTACACCTTC. Its protein product is CAYKEGLGYTF.

This rearrangement joins TRBV5-1 to TRBJ2-1; 8 nucleotides align to TRBD1. This CDR3 comprises 14 residues. The germline V gene has CDR1 SGHRS and CDR2 YFSETQ. Trimming cost V 1 base and J 5 bases; bases outside gene matches: 2. The CDR3 region has the DNA TGCGCCAGCAGCTTGCGGACAGGGCACAATGAGCAGTTCTTC. Translating it yields CASSLRTGHNEQFF.